These 26 T cell receptor beta chains came from one sample sequenced in a study of blood T cell repertoires in COVID-19. The method was immunoSEQ multiplex PCR; TCRdb's version includes in-frame clones alone and lacks a portion of them. The top ten hold around 40% of the sample, which has 130,000 to 150,000 clones, approximately 80% seen once. What was sequenced was peripheral blood. All receptors derive from a human donor in a cohort sampled during active COVID-19.

The chain uses TRBV9 and TRBJ2-1, with D perhaps matching TRBD1 (5 bases). The CDR3 runs 15 residues. Trimming pared 3 bases from V and 3 bases from J, leaving 13 bases between. Per germline, CDR1 SGDLS and CDR2 YYNGEE. In nucleotides, the CDR3 is TGTGCCAGCAGCGCCGGACAACCGGGCTACAATGAGCAGTTCTTC. It is translated as CASSAGQPGYNEQFF.

The chain couples TRBV7-3 to TRBJ1-2; 8 bases fit TRBD1. The germline gives CDR1 SGHTA, CDR2 FQGTGA. The CDR3 extends over 13 amino acids. V dropped 3 bases and J dropped 8; count of bases not matched to a gene: 5. In DNA, the CDR3 is TGTGCCAGCAGCTTTGCGGGACAGGTGGGCTACACCTTC. As protein: CASSFAGQVGYTF.

This chain joins TRBV3-1 (or the pseudogene TRBV3-2) and TRBJ1-6; D is unclear. The germline V and J ends were trimmed by 1 base and 7 bases, with 11 bases remaining between them. Looked up from germline, CDR1 is LGHDT and CDR2 is YNNKEL (reference sequence). This CDR3 region has 15 residues. The CDR3 sequence: CASSQGTGGNSPLHF. The CDR3 coding sequence is TGTGCCAGCAGCCAAGGGACTGGTGGGAATTCACCCCTCCACTTT.

In its sample, this clone is medium-sized (0.01 to 0.1%). Other DNA sequences in the same sample also yield this CDR3. The chain is built from TRBV7-7 and TRBJ2-7, with 10 bases aligning to TRBD1. CDR3 length equals 15 residues. Germline-derived CDR1 and CDR2 are SSHAT and FNYEAQ (reference sequence). Unmatched junction bases numbered 2, after V lost 3 bases and J lost 0 bases. The CDR3 sequence: CASSFGQGDSYEQYF. The DNA of the CDR3 is TGTGCCAGCAGCTTCGGACAGGGGGACTCCTACGAGCAGTACTTC.

This clone has ten or more counts. V is TRBV28 and J is TRBJ1-5, with TRBD1 identical over 7 bases. CDR3 size: 15 residues. The J segment lost 1 base and the V segment lost 3 bases, leaving 3 bases of the junction unmatched. Germline V lookup: CDR1 MDHEN, CDR2 SYDVKM. DNA for the CDR3: TGTGCCAGCAGTTTCGAGGGGGCGAGCAATCAGCCCCAGCATTTT. Its translation: CASSFEGASNQPQHF.

This rearrangement joins TRBV3-1 (or the pseudogene TRBV3-2) to TRBJ1-2; D is uncertain. The CDR3 has 14 residues. CDR1 LGHDT and CDR2 YNNKEL come from the germline V gene (reference sequence). Trimming stripped 4 bases from V and 7 bases from J, with 16 bases between. The CDR3, as DNA: TGTGCCAGCAGCCGGTTGTTGAACAGCCCTGGCTACACCTTC. Translating gives CASSRLLNSPGYTF.

V and J are TRBV5-1 and TRBJ1-5; 7 bases fit TRBD1. The V gene's germline CDR1 is SGHRS and CDR2 YFSETQ. V gave up 0 bases and J gave up 6 bases; unmatched junction bases: 3. The CDR3 has 14 residues. The chain's CDR3 is CASSLGQGSQPQHF. The DNA of the CDR3 is TGCGCCAGCAGCTTGGGACAGGGAAGTCAGCCCCAGCATTTT.

V is TRBV6-5 and J is TRBJ1-2; no clear D gene. This CDR3 is built from 14 residues. V shed 2 bases and J shed 8 bases, with 15 bases lying between them. Germline V gene data show CDR1 as MNHEY and CDR2 as SVGAGI. For the CDR3, the DNA is TGTGCCAGCAGTTACCGTACTCAATCTGCGGGCTACACCTTC. Translated: CASSYRTQSAGYTF.

This sequence joins TRBV9 and TRBJ1-1, with D perhaps TRBD1 (5 bases). The CDR3 totals 15 residues. Trimming stripped 4 bases from V and 0 bases from J, with 13 bases between. The germline V gene encodes CDR1 SGDLS and CDR2 YYNGEE. As DNA, the CDR3 is TGTGCCAGCAGCCCGGGACTGGGGTTGAACACTGAAGCTTTCTTT. Amino acids: CASSPGLGLNTEAFF. The variable domain in full, with the rest retrieved from reference TRBV9 and TRBJ1-1, is DSGVTQTPKHLITATGQRVTLRCSPRSGDLSVYWYQQSLDQGLQFLIQYYNGEERAKGNILERFSAQQFPDLHSELNLSSLELGDSALYFCASSPGLGLNTEAFFGQGTRLTVV.

The chain links TRBV30 to TRBJ1-2; D gene ambiguous. The CDR3 extends over 13 amino acids. Germline V gene data show CDR1 as GTSNPN and CDR2 as SVGIG (reference sequence). With 3 bases removed from V and 0 bases from J, the gap between germline ends came to 8 bases. The CDR3 loop reads CAWRAAANYGYTF. CDR3 sequence (DNA): TGTGCCTGGAGGGCGGCAGCTAACTATGGCTACACCTTC. The whole variable domain, filled in from reference TRBV30 and TRBJ1-2, reads SQTIHQWPATLVQPVGSPLSLECTVEGTSNPNLYWYRQAAGRGLQLLFYSVGIGQISSEVPQNLSASRPQDRQFILSSKKLLLSDSGFYLCAWRAAANYGYTFGSGTRLTVV.

This clone has only one observation. The rearrangement links TRBV18 to TRBJ2-7; D is possibly TRBD2 (6 bases). The V and J ends lost 5 bases and 5 bases respectively, with 19 bases between them. The CDR3 spans 15 residues. The V gene's germline CDR1 is KGHSH and CDR2 LQKENI. In DNA, the CDR3 is TGTGCCAGCTCAATAGGAGGGGCGACCCGGGACGAGCAGTACTTC. Its protein is CASSIGGATRDEQYF.

CDR3 nucleotide sequence: TGTGCCAGCAGCGTATCCTCCCCAGGGCCCTCTGGAAACACCATATATTTT. It yields the protein CASSVSSPGPSGNTIYF. The rearrangement joins TRBV9 to TRBJ1-3; a weak D match, TRBD1 (5 bases). The length of the CDR3 is 17 residues. Germline CDR1 reads SGDLS; CDR2 reads YYNGEE. V was pared by 1 base and J by 0 bases, with 14 bases between.

The chain links TRBV30 to TRBJ1-2, with 7 positions matching TRBD1. The CDR3 sequence is 13 residues long. The germline gives CDR1 GTSNPN, CDR2 SVGIG (reference sequence). V was clipped by 2 bases and J by 8 bases; unmatched bases: 8. The CDR3 coding sequence is TGTGCCTGGAGTCGGGACAGCCAAAGGGGCTACACCTTC. Translating it yields CAWSRDSQRGYTF.

V gene TRBV10-2 combines with J gene TRBJ2-7; no clear D gene. The CDR3 extends over 13 amino acids. V lost 5 bases, J lost 0 bases, and 8 bases lay in between. CDR1 and CDR2 from the germline V gene are WSHSY and SAAADI. CDR3: CASSTQSSYEQYF. As DNA, the CDR3 is TGCGCCAGCAGTACACAGAGCTCCTACGAGCAGTACTTC.

This chain joins TRBV28 and TRBJ2-5, with 10 bases that match TRBD2. The CDR3 spans 14 residues. The germline V gene encodes CDR1 MDHEN and CDR2 SYDVKM. V lost 10 bases to trimming and J lost 7 bases; unmatched junction nucleotides: 12. The CDR3 DNA reads as TGTGCCACCGTGGTGAGACTAGCGGGCGGGACCCAGTACTTC. Amino acids: CATVVRLAGGTQYF.

The V gene is TRBV6-1, the J gene TRBJ2-6, with 7 bases that match TRBD1. The germline V gene encodes CDR1 MNHNS and CDR2 SASEGT. The CDR3 consists of 17 residues. V dropped 3 bases and J dropped 0; count of bases not matched to a gene: 5. Here the CDR3 reads CASSDGQALSGANVLTF. CDR3 DNA sequence: TGTGCCAGCAGTGATGGACAGGCGCTCTCTGGGGCCAACGTCCTGACTTTC.

In its sample, this clone was seen once. This sequence joins TRBV2 and TRBJ1-4, with D unclear. Trimming left V 8 bases short and J 5 bases short, with 12 bases between. Germline-derived CDR1 and CDR2 are SNHLY and FYNNEI. This CDR3 spans 13 amino acids. CDR3 sequence (DNA): TGTGCCAGCGCCGTAAAGCCAAATGAAAAACTGTTTTTT. Amino acid sequence: CASAVKPNEKLFF.

The V and J genes are TRBV6-5 and TRBJ1-5; D unclear. Trimming shortened V by 6 bases and J by 5 bases, and 11 bases separated the two germline ends. The CDR3 loop spans 13 amino acids. In germline, CDR1 is MNHEY, CDR2 SVGAGI. This chain's CDR3 is CASSPMRDQPQHF. In DNA form, the CDR3 reads TGTGCCAGCAGCCCCATGAGGGATCAGCCCCAGCATTTT.

This chain uses TRBV19 with TRBJ1-5; weak D call: TRBD1 (5 bases). Germline CDR1 LNHDA, CDR2 SQIVND (reference sequence). The CDR3 consists of 17 residues. V was shortened by 7 bases and J by 4 bases, with 23 bases between the two germline ends. The CDR3 is CASTPRWGQGRNQPQHF. The DNA for the CDR3 is TGTGCCAGTACCCCTCGATGGGGTCAGGGTCGGAATCAGCCCCAGCATTTT.

The V call is TRBV11-3, the J call TRBJ1-2, with 9 bases aligning to TRBD1. This CDR3 region has 15 residues. Germline V gene lookup returns CDR1 SGHNT and CDR2 YENEEA. After removal of 5 bases from V and 4 bases from J, the junction contained 8 bases not matched to a gene. In nucleotides, the CDR3 is TGTGCCAGCAGCACCCCCGGACAGGGGCTCTATGGCTACACCTTC. It yields the protein CASSTPGQGLYGYTF.

This clone was seen just once. The chain is built from TRBV5-1 and TRBJ2-7; possible D gene TRBD2, 5 bases. Trimming took off 5 bases at V and 7 bases at J, with 19 bases between the two ends. The CDR3 contains 14 residues. Germline loops: CDR1 SGHRS, CDR2 YFSETQ. CDR3 amino acids: CASSSPNRPGEQYF. As DNA, the CDR3 is TGCGCCAGCAGTTCTCCCAACAGACCGGGGGAGCAGTACTTC.

This chain joins TRBV6-6 and TRBJ2-5, with 11 positions matching TRBD1. The CDR3 length is 15 residues. Losses at the gene ends were 6 bases for V and 5 bases for J; bases not matched to a gene: 8. The germline V gene has CDR1 MNHNY and CDR2 SVGAGI (reference sequence). The DNA for the CDR3 is TGTGCCAGCAGCTTCGGACAGGGGGCGGGGGAGACCCAGTACTTC. Protein product: CASSFGQGAGETQYF.

The chain recombines TRBV3-1 (or the pseudogene TRBV3-2) with TRBJ2-7; tentative D call: TRBD2 (7 bases). Trimming shortened V by 4 bases and J by 2 bases, and 15 bases separated the two germline ends. CDR1 and CDR2 from the germline V gene are LGHDT and YNNKEL (reference sequence). The CDR3 is made up of 15 amino acids. The CDR3 is CASSLLRRGPYEQYF. Written as DNA, the CDR3 is TGTGCCAGCAGCCTCCTTAGGCGGGGGCCCTACGAGCAGTACTTC.

This chain joins TRBV20-1 and TRBJ2-7, with D hard to call. V shed 6 bases and J shed 5 bases, with 11 bases lying between them. Germline CDR1 DFQATT, CDR2 SNEGSKA (reference sequence). This CDR3 is 11 amino acids long. CDR3 DNA sequence: TGCAGTGCCCAGGTCGTCCACGAGCAGTACTTC. Encoded protein: CSAQVVHEQYF.

The J gene is TRBJ2-1, the V gene TRBV7-9, with TRBD2 as a possible D gene (7 bases). This CDR3 comprises 13 residues. Germline V gives CDR1 SEHNR, CDR2 FQNEAQ (reference sequence). V dropped 5 bases and J dropped 13 bases, with 18 bases sitting between them. The CDR3 here is CASSPGGGTPQFF. Written as DNA, the CDR3 is TGTGCCAGCAGCCCGGGGGGCGGGACTCCCCAGTTCTTC.

The rearrangement joins TRBV7-3 to TRBJ2-2; 7 bases agree with TRBD1. The CDR3 runs to 15 residues. V gave up 5 bases and J gave up 5 bases; unmatched junction bases: 8. The germline CDR1 and CDR2 sequences are SGHTA and FQGTGA. For the CDR3, the DNA is TGTGCCAGCAGCGCCACCGGGACAGAAACCGGGGAGCTGTTTTTT. Translated, it gives CASSATGTETGELFF.